The next 8 T cell receptor beta chains were all read from a single sample in a study of T cell repertoires in cytomegalovirus infection. TCRdb processed the reads anew with MiXCR; each CDR3 protein has one entry. The repertoire has about 490,000 distinct CDR3 sequences, about 17% of them found once; the top ten carry 20% to 30%. Input material: CD8+ T cells from PBMCs. Receptor source: a human donor in good health (CMV status not recorded). Some clones in this sample may be carry-over from other donors' samples.

This clonotype was detected many times. The CDR3 DNA sequence: TGTGCCAGCAGCTTAGCAGGCCAGGGTTTGGACGAGCAGTACTTC. Protein product: CASSLAGQGLDEQYF. The chain has TRBV7-8 and TRBJ2-7, with D perhaps matching TRBD1 (5 bases). The germline gives CDR1 SGHVS, CDR2 FQNEAQ. V gave up 0 bases and J gave up 5 bases, with 14 bases separating them. The CDR3 has 15 residues.

This clonotype was detected only a few times. The J gene is TRBJ1-1, the V gene TRBV7-9; possible D gene TRBD1, 5 bases. Germline values: CDR1 SEHNR, CDR2 FQNEAQ (reference sequence). The CDR3 length is 14 residues. V was cut by 5 bases and J by 8 bases, with 18 bases left in between. DNA of the CDR3: TGTGCCAGCAGCCATCCGGGGCCCGCTTTGGAAGCTTTCTTT. Translation: CASSHPGPALEAFF. The variable domain in full, with the rest retrieved from reference TRBV7-9 and TRBJ1-1, is DTGVSQNPRHKITKRGQNVTFRCDPISEHNRLYWYRQTLGQGPEFLTYFQNEAQLEKSRLLSDRFSAERPKGSFSTLEIQRTEQGDSAMYLCASSHPGPALEAFFGQGTRLTVV.

This clonotype was recorded many times. V gene TRBV4-1 combines with J gene TRBJ1-1; no reliable D call. This CDR3 contains 15 residues. Trimming took 1 base from V and 0 from J, leaving 9 bases between them. CDR1 is MGHRA, CDR2 YSYEKL, per germline. The CDR3 DNA sequence: TGCGCCAGCAGCCAAGGGACGACCATGAACACTGAAGCTTTCTTT. As protein: CASSQGTTMNTEAFF.

This clonotype has only a few counts. The gene calls are TRBV27 and TRBJ1-1, with a tentative D call TRBD1 (6 bases). This CDR3 has 14 amino acids. The V end was cut by 0 bases, the J end by 6 bases, with 11 bases between. The germline V gene encodes CDR1 MNHEY and CDR2 SMNVEV (reference sequence). CDR3: CASSLSLQGPEAFF. The CDR3 region has the DNA TGTGCCAGCAGTTTATCGTTGCAGGGGCCTGAAGCTTTCTTT.

This clonotype has just a few counts. The chain employs TRBV4-1 and TRBJ2-5, with no clear D. Per the germline V gene, CDR1 is MGHRA and CDR2 is YSYEKL. V was pared by 0 bases and J by 5 bases, with 13 bases between. The CDR3 length is 15 residues. CDR3 residues: CASSQDVGPSETQYF. DNA for the CDR3: TGCGCCAGCAGCCAAGATGTAGGACCCTCGGAGACCCAGTACTTC.

This chain uses TRBV10-3 with TRBJ1-2, with D uncertain. There are 17 residues in the CDR3. Between the trimmed V and J ends, which lost 0 bases and 8 bases, there was a span of 22 bases. Germline values: CDR1 ENHRY, CDR2 SYGVKD. The CDR3 reads CAISESVGRRLPGGYTF. In DNA, the CDR3 is TGTGCCATCAGTGAGTCGGTGGGCCGGAGGCTCCCTGGGGGCTACACCTTC.

The sample holds many counts of this clonotype. CDR3 DNA: TGCGCCAGCAGTGGCCGGACACTGGATGAGCAGTTCTTC. It is translated as CASSGRTLDEQFF. The chain recombines TRBV10-2 with TRBJ2-1, with D possibly matching TRBD1 (5 bases). Trimming stripped 4 bases from V and 8 bases from J, with 12 bases between. CDR1 is WSHSY and CDR2 is SAAADI in the germline V gene. The CDR3 consists of 13 residues.

This clonotype has more than one count but fewer than ten. V gene TRBV27 combines with J gene TRBJ2-1; a weak D match, TRBD2 (5 bases). This CDR3 is 15 amino acids long. V was trimmed by 3 bases and J by 3 bases, leaving 12 bases between them. The V gene's germline CDR1 is MNHEY and CDR2 SMNVEV (reference sequence). The CDR3 DNA is TGTGCCAGCAGTTTGGCACTGAGCGGCTACAATGAGCAGTTCTTC. This gives the protein CASSLALSGYNEQFF.